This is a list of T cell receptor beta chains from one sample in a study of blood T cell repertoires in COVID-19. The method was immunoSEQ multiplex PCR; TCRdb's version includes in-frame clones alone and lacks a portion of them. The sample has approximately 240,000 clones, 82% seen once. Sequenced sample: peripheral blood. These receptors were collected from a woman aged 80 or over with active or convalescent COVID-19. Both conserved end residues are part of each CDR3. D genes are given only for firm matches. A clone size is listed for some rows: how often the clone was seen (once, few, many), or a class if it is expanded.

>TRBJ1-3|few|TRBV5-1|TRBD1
CASSSTGTGFGNTIYF
TGCGCCAGCAGCTCAACCGGGACAGGGTTTGGAAACACCATATATTTT
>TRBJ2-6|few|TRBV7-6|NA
CASSPLGHTSGANVLTF
TGTGCCAGCAGCCCCTTGGGACACACCTCTGGGGCCAACGTCCTGACTTTC
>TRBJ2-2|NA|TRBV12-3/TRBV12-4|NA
CASSSRGNGELFF
TGTGCCAGCAGTTCCAGGGGTAACGGGGAGCTGTTTTTT
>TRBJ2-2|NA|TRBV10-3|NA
CAISESNSGELFF
TGTGCCATCAGTGAGTCCAATAGTGGGGAGCTGTTTTTT
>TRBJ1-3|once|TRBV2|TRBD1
CASSVGTGGNTIYF
TGTGCCAGCAGTGTTGGGACAGGGGGAAACACCATATATTTT
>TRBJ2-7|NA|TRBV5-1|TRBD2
CASSPQTSGAYEQYF
TGCGCCAGCAGCCCTCAGACTAGCGGAGCTTACGAGCAGTACTTC
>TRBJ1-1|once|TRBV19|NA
CASTDTMNTEAFF
TGTGCCAGTACGGACACTATGAACACTGAAGCTTTCTTT
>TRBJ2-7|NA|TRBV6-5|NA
CASRAAGFDEQYF
TGTGCCAGCAGAGCCGCGGGCTTCGACGAGCAGTACTTC
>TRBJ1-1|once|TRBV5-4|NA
CASSFSGNTEAFF
TGTGCCAGCAGCTTTAGCGGGAACACTGAAGCTTTCTTT
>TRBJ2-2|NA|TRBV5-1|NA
CASRTGVNTGELFF
TGCGCCAGCAGGACCGGAGTTAACACCGGGGAGCTGTTTTTT
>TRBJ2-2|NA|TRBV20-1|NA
CSASSGLSTGELFF
TGCAGTGCTAGTTCCGGACTCTCCACCGGGGAGCTGTTTTTT
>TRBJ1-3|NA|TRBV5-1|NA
CASSLSSLSGNTIYF
TGCGCCAGCAGCTTGAGTAGCCTCTCTGGAAACACCATATATTTT
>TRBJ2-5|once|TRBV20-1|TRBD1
CSARDRDRVYF
TGCAGTGCTAGAGATCGGGACAGGGTGTACTTC
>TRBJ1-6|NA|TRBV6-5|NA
CASSFSGLFNSPLHF
TGTGCCAGCAGTTTTTCAGGACTTTTCAATTCACCCCTCCACTTT
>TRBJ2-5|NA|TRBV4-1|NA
CASSQDAGRETQYF
TGCGCCAGCAGCCAAGATGCCGGGAGAGAGACCCAGTACTTC
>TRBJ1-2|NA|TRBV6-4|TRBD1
CASSMFFDGTGGRYGYTF
TGTGCCAGCAGTATGTTCTTCGACGGGACAGGGGGCAGATATGGCTACACCTTC
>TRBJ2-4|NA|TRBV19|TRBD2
CASSPAGEAKNIQYF
TGTGCCAGTTCCCCCGCGGGGGAAGCCAAAAACATTCAGTACTTC
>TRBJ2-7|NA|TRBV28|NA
CASSLRRDKEYF
TGTGCCAGCAGTTTGCGCCGGGACAAGGAGTACTTC
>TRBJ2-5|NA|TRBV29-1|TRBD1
CSVRQGAQETQYF
TGCAGCGTAAGACAGGGGGCCCAAGAGACCCAGTACTTC
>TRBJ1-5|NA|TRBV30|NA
CAWSPGTRGDQPQHF
TGTGCCTGGAGTCCCGGGACTAGGGGGGATCAGCCCCAGCATTTT
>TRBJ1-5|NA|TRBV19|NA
CASSPTELGLQPQHF
TGTGCCAGTAGTCCCACGGAGCTTGGGTTACAGCCCCAGCATTTT
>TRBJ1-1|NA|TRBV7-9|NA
CASSTNRANTEAFF
TGTGCCAGCAGCACCAACAGGGCGAACACTGAAGCTTTCTTT
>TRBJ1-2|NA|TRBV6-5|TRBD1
CASSYRGQVNGGYTF
TGTGCCAGCAGTTATAGGGGACAGGTCAATGGAGGCTACACCTTC
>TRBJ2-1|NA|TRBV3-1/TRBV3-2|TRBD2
CASSQDQGLAGNEQFF
TGTGCCAGCAGCCAAGATCAGGGACTAGCGGGAAATGAGCAGTTCTTC
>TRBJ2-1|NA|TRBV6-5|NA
CASRQVYNEQFF
TGTGCCAGCAGGCAGGTATACAATGAGCAGTTCTTC
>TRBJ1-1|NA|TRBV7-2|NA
CASSYGQPVAEAFF
TGTGCCAGCAGCTACGGACAGCCAGTGGCGGAAGCTTTCTTT
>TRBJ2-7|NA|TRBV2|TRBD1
CASIGQGVWGEQYF
TGTGCCAGCATTGGACAGGGTGTGTGGGGCGAGCAGTACTTC
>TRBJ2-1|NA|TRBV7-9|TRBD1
CASSLQGANGNEQFF
TGTGCCAGCAGCTTACAGGGGGCAAATGGTAATGAGCAGTTCTTC
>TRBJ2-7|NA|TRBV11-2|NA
CASSLVYSYEQYF
TGTGCCAGCAGCTTAGTCTACTCCTACGAGCAGTACTTC
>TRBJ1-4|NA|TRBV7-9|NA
CASSFGTGGEKLFF
TGTGCCAGCAGCTTCGGAACCGGAGGGGAAAAACTGTTTTTT
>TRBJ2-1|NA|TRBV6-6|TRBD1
CASTLGQYNEQFF
TGTGCCAGCACCCTGGGACAGTACAATGAGCAGTTCTTC
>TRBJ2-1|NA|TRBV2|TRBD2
CASGRLAGGGHEQFF
TGTGCCAGCGGTAGACTAGCGGGAGGGGGGCATGAGCAGTTCTTC
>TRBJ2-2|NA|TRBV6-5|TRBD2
CASSYSGLATGELFF
TGTGCCAGCAGTTACTCAGGACTAGCCACCGGGGAGCTGTTTTTT
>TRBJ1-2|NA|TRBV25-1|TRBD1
CASSEPPDGTGFHYGYTF
TGTGCCAGCAGTGAACCGCCGGACGGGACAGGATTTCACTATGGCTACACCTTC
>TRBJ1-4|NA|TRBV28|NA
CASSLGGREEKLFF
TGTGCCAGCAGTTTAGGAGGAAGGGAAGAAAAACTGTTTTTT
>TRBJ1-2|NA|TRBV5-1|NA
CASSVGTSANYGYTF
TGCGCCAGCAGCGTGGGGACTTCAGCTAACTATGGCTACACCTTC
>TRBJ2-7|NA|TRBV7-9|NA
CASSLSSHEQYF
TGTGCCAGCAGCTTATCGTCCCACGAGCAGTACTTC
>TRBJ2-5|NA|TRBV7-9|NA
CASSVRLDTQETQYF
TGTGCCAGCAGCGTGAGATTGGACACACAAGAGACCCAGTACTTC
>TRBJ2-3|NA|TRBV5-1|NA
CASSLGGQNTDTQYF
TGCGCCAGCAGCCTGGGGGGACAGAACACAGATACGCAGTATTTT
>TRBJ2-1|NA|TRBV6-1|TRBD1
CASSEYRGNEQFF
TGTGCCAGCAGTGAATACAGGGGCAATGAGCAGTTCTTC
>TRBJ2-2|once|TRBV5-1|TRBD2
CASSLGLAGEFTGELFF
TGCGCCAGCAGCTTGGGACTAGCGGGAGAGTTTACCGGGGAGCTGTTTTTT
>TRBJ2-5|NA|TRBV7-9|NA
CASRPFLGGRHQETQYF
TGTGCCAGCAGGCCCTTTTTGGGGGGACGACACCAAGAGACCCAGTACTTC
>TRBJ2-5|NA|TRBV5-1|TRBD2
CASSLLAGGVQETQYF
TGCGCCAGCAGCTTGCTAGCGGGGGGAGTCCAAGAGACCCAGTACTTC
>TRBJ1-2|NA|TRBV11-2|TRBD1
CASSPLRDSFYYGYTF
TGTGCCAGCAGCCCCCTCCGGGACAGTTTTTACTATGGCTACACCTTC
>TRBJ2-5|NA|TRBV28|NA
CASTTRLEGSETQYF
TGTGCCAGCACCACCCGGCTTGAGGGCTCGGAGACCCAGTACTTC
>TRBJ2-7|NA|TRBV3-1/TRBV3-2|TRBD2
CASSQARTSGNHEQYF
TGTGCCAGCAGCCAAGCTAGAACTAGCGGGAACCACGAGCAGTACTTC
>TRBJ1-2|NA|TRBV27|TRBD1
CASRDRGGYGYTF
TGTGCCAGCCGGGACAGGGGTGGCTATGGCTACACCTTC
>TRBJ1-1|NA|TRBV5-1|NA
CASSSVTANTEAFF
TGCGCCAGCAGCTCGGTTACTGCGAACACTGAAGCTTTCTTT